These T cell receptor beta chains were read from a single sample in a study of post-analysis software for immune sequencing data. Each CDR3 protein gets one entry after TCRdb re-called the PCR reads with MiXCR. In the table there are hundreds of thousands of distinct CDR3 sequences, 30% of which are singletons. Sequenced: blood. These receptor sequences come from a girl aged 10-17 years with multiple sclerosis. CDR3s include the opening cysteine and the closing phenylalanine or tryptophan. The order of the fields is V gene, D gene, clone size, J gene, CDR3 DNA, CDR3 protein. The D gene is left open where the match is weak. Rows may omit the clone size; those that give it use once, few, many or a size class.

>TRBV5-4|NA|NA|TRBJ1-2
TGTGCCAGCAGCTGGGAACCCTCTAACTATGGCTACACCTTC
CASSWEPSNYGYTF
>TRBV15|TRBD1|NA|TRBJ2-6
TGTGCCACCACCCCGGGACAGGGAATTGGAGGGGCCAACGTCCTGACTTTC
CATTPGQGIGGANVLTF
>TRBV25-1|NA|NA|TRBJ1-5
TGTGCCAGCAGTCCCCAGGGCGTGGGGGGTAATCAGCCCCAGCATTTT
CASSPQGVGGNQPQHF
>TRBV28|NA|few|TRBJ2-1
TGTGCCAGCAGTGGGGAATTCAGTAGATACAATGAGCAGTTCTTC
CASSGEFSRYNEQFF
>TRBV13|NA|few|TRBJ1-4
TGTGCCAGCAGTATCGACCTGGGAGGAAAACTGTTTTTT
CASSIDLGGKLFF
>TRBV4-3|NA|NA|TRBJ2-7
TGCGCCAGCAGCCCTTATACAGGCTACCAGCAGTACTTC
CASSPYTGYQQYF
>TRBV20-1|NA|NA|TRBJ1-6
TGCAGTGCCTGGGAGGTAGGGAGGGGATCACCCCTCCACTTT
CSAWEVGRGSPLHF
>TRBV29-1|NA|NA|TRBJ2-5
TGCAGCGTTGCCCGCCTAGGGGCCCAAGAGACCCAGTACTTC
CSVARLGAQETQYF
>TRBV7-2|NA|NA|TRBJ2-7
TGTGCCAGCAGCTACCAGACTAGTCGCTACGAGCAGTACTTC
CASSYQTSRYEQYF
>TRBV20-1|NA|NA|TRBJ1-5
TGCAGTGCTAGAAATCCGGTGGGGGGCCGAAATCAGCCCCAGCATTTT
CSARNPVGGRNQPQHF
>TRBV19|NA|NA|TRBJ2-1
TGTGCCAGTAGTATAGATTCCAGGATTTGGGCGGTATACAATGAGCAGTTCTTC
CASSIDSRIWAVYNEQFF
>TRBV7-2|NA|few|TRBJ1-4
TGTGCCAGCAGCCCCGATGCAACTAATGAAAAACTGTTTTTT
CASSPDATNEKLFF
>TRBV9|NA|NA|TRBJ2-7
TGTGCCAGCAGCCTCCTAGGGAGTCACTCCTACGAGCAGTACTTC
CASSLLGSHSYEQYF
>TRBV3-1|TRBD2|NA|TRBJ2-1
TGTGCCAGCAGCCAAGATCCCCCGGGGGGGCTGAATGAGCAGTTCTTC
CASSQDPPGGLNEQFF
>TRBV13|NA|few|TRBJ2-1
TGTGCCAGCAGCCTTCGACAGGAATCCTACAATGAGCAGTTCTTC
CASSLRQESYNEQFF